This entry lists 31 T cell receptor beta chains sequenced from one sample in a study of T-cell memory formation after mild COVID-19. TCRdb called the 5' RACE reads again in MiXCR, with one record for every CDR3 protein. The sample contains hundreds of thousands of distinct CDR3 sequences, over 15% of which appear only once. Sequencing used PBMCs or a T cell subset sorted from them (not recorded which). The receptors were gathered from an adult woman who had mild COVID-19 (a few samples of this study predate the infection). Cell type and time point are not known.

This clonotype came up a few times. The genes are TRBV4-3 and TRBJ1-1; 7 bases fit TRBD1. CDR3 size: 16 residues. J was trimmed by 0 bases and V by 0 bases; bases with no gene match: 4. The germline V gene has CDR1 LGHNA and CDR2 YSLEER. CDR3 nucleotide sequence: TGCGCCAGCAGCCAAGAGACAGGGCCCATGAACACTGAAGCTTTCTTT. Encoded protein: CASSQETGPMNTEAFF.

The V and J genes are TRBV24-1 and TRBJ1-1; tentative D call: TRBD1 (5 bases). Germline V gives CDR1 KGHDR, CDR2 SFDVKD. CDR3 size: 13 residues. Trimming cost V 2 bases and J 5 bases, with 8 bases left between them. The CDR3 spells CATSDSRVTEAFF. CDR3 DNA sequence: TGTGCCACCAGTGATTCCAGGGTGACTGAAGCTTTCTTT.

This clonotype was counted a few times. The gene calls are TRBV5-5 and TRBJ2-5; 8 nucleotides line up with TRBD1. The junction had 14 bases not matched to a gene; V was cut back by 4 bases and J by 3 bases. In germline, CDR1 is SGHKS, CDR2 YYEKEE (reference sequence). This CDR3 contains 17 residues. CDR3 amino acids: CASSKPRGQAGKETQYF. The CDR3 coding sequence is TGTGCCAGCAGCAAACCCCGGGGACAGGCGGGCAAAGAGACCCAGTACTTC. Based on the CDR3 plus reference TRBV5-5 and TRBJ2-5, the full variable domain is DAGVTQSPTHLIKTRGQQVTLRCSPISGHKSVSWYQQVLGQGPQFIFQYYEKEERGRGNFPDRFSARQFPNYSSELNVNALLLGDSALYLCASSKPRGQAGKETQYFGPGTRLLVL.

The V and J genes are TRBV18 and TRBJ2-1, with 10 bases matching TRBD2. J was trimmed by 6 bases and V by 6 bases; bases with no gene match: 11. The CDR3 has 16 amino acids. In germline, CDR1 is KGHSH, CDR2 LQKENI. The CDR3: CASSTSGLAGGNEQFF. CDR3 coding DNA: TGTGCCAGCTCGACTAGCGGGTTAGCGGGAGGCAATGAGCAGTTCTTC.

There are a few counts of this clonotype. This chain joins TRBV5-1 and TRBJ1-1; D may be TRBD1 (6 bases). The CDR3 runs 13 residues. The V end lost 1 base, the J end lost 5 bases, and 9 bases lay between the germline ends. The germline V gene encodes CDR1 SGHRS and CDR2 YFSETQ. The CDR3 spells CASSLTQGTEAFF. The CDR3 DNA reads TGCGCCAGCAGCTTGACTCAGGGGACTGAAGCTTTCTTT.

This clonotype was counted only a few times. The chain recombines TRBV6-5 with TRBJ1-2; the D gene is possibly TRBD1 (5 bases). Germline V lookup: CDR1 MNHEY, CDR2 SVGAGI. The CDR3 has 14 residues. V lost 6 bases to trimming and J lost 4 bases, with 15 bases between them. The CDR3 loop is CASRPLDSFYGYTF. In DNA, the CDR3 is TGTGCCAGCAGACCCCTCGACAGCTTCTATGGCTACACCTTC.

This clonotype was detected a few times. This chain uses TRBV5-1 with TRBJ2-5; the match to TRBD2 covers 9 bases. Germline V CDR1 and CDR2: SGHRS, YFSETQ. The CDR3 sequence is 16 residues long. Trimming at V came to 2 bases and at J to 4 bases, leaving 9 bases not matched to a gene. The CDR3: CASSFSAGGRGETQYF. CDR3 DNA: TGCGCCAGCAGCTTCAGCGCGGGGGGGCGCGGAGAGACCCAGTACTTC.

The chain is built from TRBV7-9 and TRBJ1-2; TRBD1 agrees at 7 bases. With 4 bases clipped from V and 2 bases from J, the junction kept 7 bases outside the gene matches. The CDR3 is 15 amino acids. CDR1 and CDR2 (germline): SEHNR, FQNEAQ (reference sequence). The CDR3 here is CASSSVRGGNYGYTF. The CDR3 bases are TGTGCCAGCAGCTCGGTCAGGGGGGGCAACTATGGCTACACCTTC. Full variable domain (outside the CDR3, taken from reference TRBV7-9 and TRBJ1-2): DTGVSQNPRHKITKRGQNVTFRCDPISEHNRLYWYRQTLGQGPEFLTYFQNEAQLEKSRLLSDRFSAERPKGSFSTLEIQRTEQGDSAMYLCASSSVRGGNYGYTFGSGTRLTVV.

This clonotype was observed a handful of times. The chain combines TRBV9 with TRBJ2-3; 7 bases are a match to TRBD2. The CDR3 runs to 17 residues. Germline values: CDR1 SGDLS, CDR2 YYNGEE. Trimming took 4 bases from V and 4 from J; bases not matched to a gene: 15. CDR3 DNA: TGTGCCAGCAGCCCCCTTCCCCGACTAGCTTTCGCAGATACGCAGTATTTT. Protein product: CASSPLPRLAFADTQYF.

The chain carries TRBV13 and TRBJ1-2; D may be TRBD1 (6 bases). CDR3 length: 15 amino acids. V was trimmed by 2 bases and J by 8 bases, leaving 18 bases between them. Germline lookup yields CDR1 PRHDT and CDR2 FYEKMQ (reference sequence). Here the CDR3 reads CASSLPGQFVEGYTF. For the CDR3, the DNA is TGTGCCAGCAGCTTACCTGGACAGTTTGTGGAGGGCTACACCTTC.

This clonotype appeared a single time. The chain is built from TRBV9 and TRBJ1-6; D ambiguous. CDR1 and CDR2 (germline): SGDLS, YYNGEE. Trimming removed 0 bases at V and 9 bases at J, with 16 bases between. This CDR3 region has 16 residues. The CDR3 DNA is TGTGCCAGCAGCGTAGCTACGACATTAGTCCCTTCACCCCTCCACTTT. Amino acid sequence: CASSVATTLVPSPLHF.

The chain has TRBV4-1 and TRBJ2-7; D gene uncertain. This CDR3 comprises 15 residues. Per germline, CDR1 MGHRA and CDR2 YSYEKL. Trimming pared 1 base from V and 0 bases from J, leaving 10 bases between. The CDR3 is CASSQGGEPSYEQYF. Here the CDR3 DNA reads TGCGCCAGCAGCCAAGGTGGGGAACCCTCCTACGAGCAGTACTTC.

The gene calls are TRBV7-2 and TRBJ2-7; D tentatively reads TRBD1 or TRBD2 (5 bases each). Trimming removed 3 bases from V and 7 bases from J, with 10 bases in between. The germline V gene has CDR1 SGHTA and CDR2 FQGNSA. The CDR3 is 12 amino acids. In nucleotides, the CDR3 is TGTGCCAGCAGCTTCGGGGCCGGGGAGCAGTACTTC. It specifies CASSFGAGEQYF.

The genes are TRBV7-2 and TRBJ2-7; D gene unclear. The CDR3 runs 13 residues. CDR1 is SGHTA, CDR2 FQGNSA, per germline. V was cut by 0 bases and J by 5 bases, with 8 bases left in between. CDR3 in amino acids: CASSLAIENEQYF. The DNA of the CDR3 is TGTGCCAGCAGCTTAGCTATCGAGAACGAGCAGTACTTC.

This chain links TRBV7-9 with TRBJ2-5; tentative D call: TRBD2 (6 bases). The germline V gene encodes CDR1 SEHNR and CDR2 FQNEAQ (reference sequence). This CDR3 is built from 15 residues. V lost 5 bases to trimming and J lost 5 bases, with 18 bases between them. The CDR3 protein is CASSTGGSLSETQYF. The CDR3 DNA is TGTGCCAGCAGCACCGGGGGATCCCTTTCGGAGACCCAGTACTTC.

V is TRBV21-1 and J is TRBJ2-2; the tabulated D call, TRBD1, remains unverified against the DNA. TRBV21-1 is marked as a pseudogene. The CDR3 totals 16 residues. CDR3 nucleotides: TGTGCCAGCAGCAAAAGGCCCCGGGCGGATACCGGGGAGCTGTTTTTT. It translates to CASSKRPRADTGELFF.

The sample holds a few counts of this clonotype. V is TRBV10-3 and J is TRBJ1-1; 7 bases match TRBD1. V was clipped by 5 bases and J by 7 bases; unmatched bases: 4. CDR3 length equals 12 residues. CDR1 and CDR2 from the germline V gene are ENHRY and SYGVKD. The CDR3 nucleotides read TGTGCCATCAGTCCAGGGGGTTATGAAGCTTTCTTT. Translation gives CAISPGGYEAFF.

At least ten counts were recorded for this clonotype. The rearrangement links TRBV6-2 or TRBV6-3 to TRBJ2-2; a possible D gene is TRBD2 (5 bases). The CDR3 contains 17 residues. Trimming took 4 bases from V and 0 from J, leaving 15 bases between them. Germline CDR1 is MNHEY and CDR2 is SVGEGT. The DNA of the CDR3 is TGTGCCAGCAGTTCCGGCCGAGGAGCGGCGAACACCGGGGAGCTGTTTTTT. It specifies CASSSGRGAANTGELFF.

This clonotype occurred a few times. The chain couples TRBV10-3 to TRBJ1-1; D is possibly TRBD1 (5 bases). The CDR3 covers 14 residues. The V gene's germline CDR1 is ENHRY and CDR2 SYGVKD. The V end was cut by 4 bases, the J end by 1 base, with 10 bases between. The CDR3 sequence is CAISVRGRNTEAFF. In DNA form, the CDR3 reads TGTGCCATCAGTGTTCGGGGGAGGAACACTGAAGCTTTCTTT.

This clonotype was counted between two and nine times. The rearrangement uses TRBV20-1 and TRBJ1-3, with D uncertain. V lost 2 bases to trimming and J lost 4 bases, with 9 bases between them. There are 13 residues in the CDR3. From germline, CDR1 is DFQATT and CDR2 SNEGSKA (reference sequence). In DNA form, the CDR3 reads TGCAGTGCTAGATCCAGAGAAGGAAACACCATATATTTT. This codes for CSARSREGNTIYF.

This clonotype was observed a few times. The chain recombines TRBV7-2 with TRBJ2-2; D is undetermined. Germline V gene sequence: CDR1 SGHTA, CDR2 FQGNSA. Trimming pared 9 bases from V and 6 bases from J, leaving 8 bases between. This CDR3 contains 11 residues. The chain's CDR3 is CASRKSGELFF. As DNA, the CDR3 is TGTGCCAGTCGGAAATCCGGGGAGCTGTTTTTT.

The chain couples TRBV18 to TRBJ2-5; 7 bases align to TRBD1. The V segment lost 8 bases and the J segment 1 base; nucleotides outside the gene matches: 4. The CDR3 totals 13 residues. Germline V lookup: CDR1 KGHSH, CDR2 LQKENI. This CDR3 is CASEQGTQETQYF. CDR3 DNA sequence: TGTGCCAGCGAACAGGGGACCCAAGAGACCCAGTACTTC. Full variable domain (rest looked up from reference TRBV18 and TRBJ2-5): NAGVMQNPRHLVRRRGQEARLRCSPMKGHSHVYWYRQLPEEGLKFMVYLQKENIIDESGMPKERFSAEFPKEGPSILRIQQVVRGDSAAYFCASEQGTQETQYFGPGTRLLVL.

This clonotype was counted a few times. The CDR3 protein is CASSRGGLYTDTQYF. CDR3 sequence (DNA): TGTGCCAGCAGCCGGGGAGGGCTTTACACAGATACGCAGTATTTT. This chain connects TRBV7-8 to TRBJ2-3; 7 positions agree with TRBD2. This CDR3 comprises 15 residues. Germline V gene lookup returns CDR1 SGHVS and CDR2 FQNEAQ. The junction had 7 bases not matched to a gene; V was cut back by 5 bases and J by 2 bases. The entire variable domain, with the rest obtained from reference TRBV7-8 and TRBJ2-3, is as follows: GAGVSQSPRYKVAKRGQDVALRCDPISGHVSLFWYQQALGQGPEFLTYFQNEAQLDKSGLPSDRFFAERPEGSVSTLKIQRTQQEDSAVYLCASSRGGLYTDTQYFGPGTRLTVL.

V usage is TRBV29-1 and J usage is TRBJ2-7, with TRBD2 matching 10 bases. The V and J ends lost 0 bases and 8 bases, in that order; junction bases with no gene match: 10. The CDR3 runs to 15 residues. Germline CDR1 and CDR2: SQVTM and ANQGSEA. The CDR3 reads CSVEERSLAGAQQYF. In nucleotides, the CDR3 is TGCAGCGTTGAAGAGCGGTCCCTAGCGGGAGCCCAGCAGTACTTC.

This clonotype was counted between two and nine times. The chain links TRBV3-1 to TRBJ1-1; D unresolved. V shed 7 bases and J shed 4 bases, with 7 bases lying between them. CDR1 and CDR2 (germline): LGHDT, YNNKEL (reference sequence). The CDR3 has 11 residues. CDR3 loop: CASKTGTEAFF. DNA of the CDR3: TGTGCCAGCAAGACGGGCACTGAAGCTTTCTTT. The full variable domain, completed using reference TRBV3-1 and TRBJ1-1, is DTAVSQTPKYLVTQMGNDKSIKCEQNLGHDTMYWYKQDSKKFLKIMFSYNNKELIINETVPNRFSPKSPDKAHLNLHINSLELGDSAVYFCASKTGTEAFFGQGTRLTVV.

J is TRBJ2-5 and V is TRBV12-3 or TRBV12-4; TRBD2 agrees at 13 bases. Losses at the gene ends were 5 bases for V and 5 bases for J; bases not matched to a gene: 5. The CDR3 sequence is 15 residues long. The CDR3 region has the DNA TGTGCCAGCAGTACTAGCGGGAGGGCCTATGAGACCCAGTACTTC. Amino acids: CASSTSGRAYETQYF.

The V call is TRBV7-2, the J call TRBJ2-7, with D perhaps matching TRBD2 (7 bases). Trimming removed 0 bases at V and 6 bases at J, with 12 bases between. CDR1 is SGHTA and CDR2 is FQGNSA in the germline V gene. This CDR3 has 14 amino acids. CDR3 sequence (DNA): TGTGCCAGCAGCTTAGCGAGGGGGGGTGCCGAGCAGTACTTC. Translated, it gives CASSLARGGAEQYF.

This clonotype occurred a few times. V and J are TRBV7-2 and TRBJ1-2; TRBD1 is a possible D gene (6 bases). Between the trimmed V and J ends, which lost 5 bases and 3 bases, there was a span of 13 bases. The CDR3 is 14 amino acids. Per germline, CDR1 SGHTA and CDR2 FQGNSA. The DNA of the CDR3 is TGTGCCAGCAGCGTAACAGGGTTGGACTATGGCTACACCTTC. Translation: CASSVTGLDYGYTF. The complete variable domain, with remaining parts taken from reference TRBV7-2 and TRBJ1-2, reads GAGVSQSPSNKVTEKGKDVELRCDPISGHTALYWYRQSLGQGLEFLIYFQGNSAPDKSGLPSDRFSAERTGGSVSTLTIQRTQQEDSAVYLCASSVTGLDYGYTFGSGTRLTVV.

This clonotype was counted only a few times. This chain joins TRBV6-5 and TRBJ2-2; tentatively, D is TRBD2 (6 bases). The ends were cut back, 8 bases at V and 3 bases at J, with 13 bases in the middle. The CDR3 extends over 14 amino acids. CDR1 and CDR2 (germline): MNHEY, SVGAGI. The CDR3 DNA follows: TGTGCCAGCGGGGGGAACGGGGACACCGGGGAGCTGTTTTTT. It codes for CASGGNGDTGELFF.

The sample holds a few counts of this clonotype. V and J are TRBV7-3 and TRBJ1-2, with 10 bases lining up with TRBD1. The CDR3 has 13 residues. Germline CDR1 reads SGHTA; CDR2 reads FQGTGA. J lost 8 bases, V lost 5 bases, and 5 bases had no gene match. The CDR3 coding sequence is TGTGCCAGCAGCCCCGCGGACAGGGGGGGCTACACCTTC. Protein product: CASSPADRGGYTF. Full variable domain (outside the CDR3, taken from reference TRBV7-3 and TRBJ1-2): GAGVSQTPSNKVTEKGKYVELRCDPISGHTALYWYRQSLGQGPEFLIYFQGTGAADDSGLPNDRFFAVRPEGSVSTLKIQRTERGDSAVYLCASSPADRGGYTFGSGTRLTVV.

CDR3: CASSFGLAGGNQETQYF. The CDR3 region has the DNA TGCGCCAGCAGCTTCGGACTAGCGGGGGGTAACCAAGAGACCCAGTACTTC. The genes are TRBV5-1 and TRBJ2-5, with 14 bases fitting TRBD2. The CDR3 is made up of 17 amino acids. Germline trimming cut 2 bases from V and 0 bases from J; bases unmatched to any gene: 3. From germline, CDR1 is SGHRS and CDR2 YFSETQ.